A selection of T cell receptor beta chains follows, all from one sample in a study of T cell repertoires in cytomegalovirus infection. From the reads, TCRdb called clonotypes with MiXCR, one entry per CDR3 protein. In the table there are 80,000 to 95,000 distinct CDR3 sequences, around 28% of which are singletons. The antigens these receptors bind are not known. The sequencing used CD8+ T cells from cultured PBMCs, collected from culture after CMV antigen stimulation. The source of these receptors is a human donor in good health (CMV status not recorded). Some clones in this sample may be carry-over from other donors' samples. Each CDR3 is given without its conserved first and last residue. Fields, in order: D gene, J gene, V gene, CDR3 protein. D genes are given only for firm matches.

D: -
J: TRBJ1-2
V: TRBV6-5
CDR3: ASSSGTLNYGYT

D: -
J: TRBJ2-7
V: TRBV20-1
CDR3: SAADRRGYEQY

D: -
J: TRBJ1-1
V: TRBV29-1
CDR3: SVGVGGGTEAF

D: TRBD1
J: TRBJ1-3
V: TRBV2
CDR3: ASSVGGQVLNTIY

D: TRBD2
J: TRBJ2-5
V: TRBV19
CDR3: ASSQLKRGNQETQY

D: -
J: TRBJ2-7
V: TRBV6-6
CDR3: ASTPLGGGAYEQY

D: -
J: TRBJ2-7
V: TRBV12-3/TRBV12-4
CDR3: ASSLDWGSYEQY

D: -
J: TRBJ2-2
V: TRBV6-5
CDR3: ASSSGRGFTGELF

D: TRBD1
J: TRBJ2-1
V: TRBV5-4
CDR3: ASSLGQGLYNEQF

D: -
J: TRBJ2-1
V: TRBV7-9
CDR3: ASSRPLYNEQF

D: TRBD2
J: TRBJ2-3
V: TRBV3-1
CDR3: ASSPSWGGGTDTQY

D: -
J: TRBJ1-5
V: TRBV12-3/TRBV12-4
CDR3: ASSAGGYHQPQH

D: TRBD1
J: TRBJ1-6
V: TRBV2
CDR3: ASTVAGQGYSPLH

D: TRBD2
J: TRBJ2-5
V: TRBV7-2
CDR3: ASRQPGLAGEENQY

D: -
J: TRBJ1-1
V: TRBV20-1
CDR3: SAREGTEAF

D: -
J: TRBJ2-7
V: TRBV28
CDR3: ASSLRTDYEQY

D: -
J: TRBJ2-7
V: TRBV7-9
CDR3: ASASLRYEQY

D: -
J: TRBJ1-6
V: TRBV5-4
CDR3: ASSLLNQHHNSPLH

D: TRBD1
J: TRBJ1-1
V: TRBV29-1
CDR3: SVDRVESNTEAF

D: -
J: TRBJ2-1
V: TRBV7-8
CDR3: ASSLVPAGRNEQF

D: TRBD1
J: TRBJ2-1
V: TRBV4-1
CDR3: ASSQGTGVEANEQF

D: -
J: TRBJ2-5
V: TRBV19
CDR3: ASRPGTRETQY

D: -
J: TRBJ2-5
V: TRBV7-6
CDR3: ASSLEGLETQY

D: -
J: TRBJ2-1
V: TRBV7-9
CDR3: ASSLVVNEQF

D: TRBD1
J: TRBJ2-7
V: TRBV12-5
CDR3: ASGLLGQGAYEQY

D: TRBD2
J: TRBJ2-7
V: TRBV7-9
CDR3: ASSQGDPSGLSSYEQY

D: TRBD2
J: TRBJ2-7
V: TRBV7-9
CDR3: ASSSGGLVEQY

D: -
J: TRBJ2-7
V: TRBV7-9
CDR3: ASSFTTGDEQY

D: TRBD2
J: TRBJ2-7
V: TRBV15
CDR3: ATSTGGYEQY

D: -
J: TRBJ1-2
V: TRBV6-4
CDR3: ASSATGGAGQGYGYT

D: TRBD2
J: TRBJ2-7
V: TRBV7-6
CDR3: ASSPWAGVEQY

D: -
J: TRBJ2-5
V: TRBV12-3/TRBV12-4
CDR3: ASMPGKQETQY

D: TRBD2
J: TRBJ2-1
V: TRBV6-5
CDR3: GSSELAGGLSSYNEQF

D: TRBD2
J: TRBJ2-7
V: TRBV6-2/TRBV6-3
CDR3: ASSYRDYGSEQY

D: -
J: TRBJ1-5
V: TRBV7-6
CDR3: ASSLDPSNQPQH

D: -
J: TRBJ2-2
V: TRBV28
CDR3: ASSLEHLNTGELF

D: -
J: TRBJ1-5
V: TRBV6-2/TRBV6-3
CDR3: ASTVYSNQPQH

D: TRBD1
J: TRBJ2-7
V: TRBV24-1
CDR3: ATSVETGGTYEQY

D: TRBD2
J: TRBJ2-3
V: TRBV7-6
CDR3: ASTKKVSGGSLADTQY

D: -
J: TRBJ2-3
V: TRBV12-3/TRBV12-4
CDR3: ASSSQTSTADTQY

D: -
J: TRBJ2-1
V: TRBV11-2
CDR3: ASSLEILPKYNEQF

D: TRBD1
J: TRBJ2-1
V: TRBV2
CDR3: ASSENRGENEQF

D: TRBD2
J: TRBJ2-1
V: TRBV7-9
CDR3: ASSLGGGAFNEQF

D: -
J: TRBJ2-5
V: TRBV2
CDR3: ASSRTFQETQY

D: TRBD2
J: TRBJ2-3
V: TRBV27
CDR3: ASSLAGGLRDTQY

D: TRBD2
J: TRBJ2-2
V: TRBV20-1
CDR3: SASGGGFYGTGELF

D: TRBD2
J: TRBJ2-7
V: TRBV9
CDR3: ASSPYPGTSVSYEQY

D: -
J: TRBJ2-7
V: TRBV20-1
CDR3: SAHSIGTFSYEQY

D: -
J: TRBJ1-1
V: TRBV2
CDR3: ASPQGMNTEAF